This passage covers 19 T cell receptor beta chains from one sample sequenced in a study of blood T cell repertoires in COVID-19 (dated by TCRdb to 2020 to 2021). Library preparation employed the immunoSEQ multiplex PCR assay. The table comes from immuneACCESS by way of TCRdb, which keeps in-frame sequences with V and J called. Part of the clones is missing from these tables; in studies checked, under half for an unresolved V gene and the rest for unknown reasons. This sample has more than 95,000 clones in its table, and 91% of those were observed once. Roughly 5.6% of the sample is in the top ten clones. Sequenced: peripheral blood. Receptors originate from a human donor in a cohort sampled during active COVID-19.

The rearrangement joins TRBV12-5 to TRBJ1-6; a possible D gene is TRBD1 (5 bases). V lost 6 bases to trimming and J lost 4 bases, with 13 bases between them. CDR3 length equals 15 residues. Germline CDR1 is LGHNT and CDR2 is FRNRAP. The CDR3 spells CASGPPGTYNSPLHF. The CDR3 DNA follows: TGTGCTAGTGGACCCCCAGGGACTTATAATTCACCCCTCCACTTT.

V is TRBV6-1 and J is TRBJ2-7, with a possible D match to TRBD2 (6 bases). This CDR3 region has 15 residues. V was pared by 3 bases and J by 2 bases, with 14 bases between. Per the germline V gene, CDR1 is MNHNS and CDR2 is SASEGT. DNA for the CDR3: TGTGCCAGCAGTGACCTACTAGCTCGGACCTACGAGCAGTACTTC. As protein: CASSDLLARTYEQYF.

J is TRBJ1-4 and V is TRBV4-1, with D possibly being TRBD1 (6 bases). The CDR3 has 17 residues. Germline assignment: CDR1 MGHRA and CDR2 YSYEKL. Trimming removed 3 bases from V and 8 bases from J, with 22 bases in between. DNA for the CDR3: TGCGCCAGCAGCCACCGGCTGAGCGGGGGCGCAGGGGAAAAACTGTTTTTT. Its protein product is CASSHRLSGGAGEKLFF.

The rearrangement links TRBV27 to TRBJ2-3, with D possibly being TRBD1 (5 bases). V was trimmed by 0 bases and J by 4 bases, leaving 8 bases between them. Germline values: CDR1 MNHEY, CDR2 SMNVEV (reference sequence). The CDR3 is made up of 14 amino acids. CDR3 protein: CASSLSKGADTQYF. CDR3 nucleotides: TGTGCCAGCAGTTTATCGAAAGGGGCAGATACGCAGTATTTT.

This chain links TRBV11-2 with TRBJ2-7; D gene unclear. The germline gives CDR1 SGHAT, CDR2 FQNNGV. The CDR3 spans 13 residues. The germline V and J ends were trimmed by 2 bases and 0 bases, with 5 bases remaining between them. CDR3 sequence reads: CASSLPFSYEQYF. As DNA, the CDR3 is TGTGCCAGCAGCTTACCCTTCTCCTACGAGCAGTACTTC.

This chain joins TRBV5-1 and TRBJ2-5; 9 nucleotides agree with TRBD1. The CDR3 has 17 amino acids. V dropped 4 bases and J dropped 1; count of bases not matched to a gene: 11. Germline V lookup: CDR1 SGHRS, CDR2 YFSETQ. CDR3 sequence: CASSQPRDRALQETQYF. CDR3 nucleotides: TGCGCCAGCAGCCAACCTCGGGACAGGGCCCTCCAAGAGACCCAGTACTTC.

The DNA for the CDR3 is TGTGCCAGCAGTGAAACTGGTTGGACAGGCGGAGGTGATACGCAGTATTTT. Translation gives CASSETGWTGGGDTQYF. The genes are TRBV6-1 and TRBJ2-3; 7 bases map to TRBD1. V shed 2 bases and J 6 bases; nucleotides not matched to a gene: 14. CDR1 is MNHNS, CDR2 SASEGT, per germline. The CDR3 totals 17 residues.

The chain couples TRBV3-1 (or the pseudogene TRBV3-2) to TRBJ1-6; 10 bases map to TRBD1. Germline lookup yields CDR1 LGHDT and CDR2 YNNKEL (reference sequence). CDR3 length equals 17 residues. The junction had 6 bases not matched to a gene; V was cut back by 0 bases and J by 7 bases. Written as DNA, the CDR3 is TGTGCCAGCAGCCAAGAAGGCGACAGGGGGCGGAATTCACCCCTCCACTTT. Its protein is CASSQEGDRGRNSPLHF.

The V gene is TRBV20-1, the J gene TRBJ2-2; possibly TRBD2 for D (6 bases). Germline CDR1 reads DFQATT; CDR2 reads SNEGSKA (reference sequence). Trimming cost V 3 bases and J 5 bases, with 7 bases left between them. The CDR3 contains 12 residues. The CDR3 nucleotides read TGCAGTGCTAGTGCGGGGACCGGGGAGCTGTTTTTT. Its protein product is CSASAGTGELFF.

The chain recombines TRBV15 with TRBJ1-6; TRBD1 aligns across 7 bases. The CDR3 has 15 residues. With V trimmed by 0 bases and J by 8 bases, 4 bases remained unmatched. The germline gives CDR1 LNHNV, CDR2 YYDKDF (reference sequence). CDR3 residues: CATSREGDSHSPLHF. The CDR3 nucleotides read TGTGCCACCAGCAGAGAGGGGGACAGCCATTCACCCCTCCACTTT.

The V and J genes are TRBV27 and TRBJ1-5; no firm D call. The V end lost 8 bases, the J end lost 3 bases, and 14 bases lay between the germline ends. Germline V lookup: CDR1 MNHEY, CDR2 SMNVEV (reference sequence). The CDR3 spans 14 residues. The CDR3 loop reads CASARNGINQPQHF. The CDR3 region has the DNA TGTGCCAGCGCCCGTAACGGGATCAATCAGCCCCAGCATTTT.

The chain combines TRBV28 with TRBJ2-1, with D possibly being TRBD1 (6 bases). Germline V gene sequence: CDR1 MDHEN, CDR2 SYDVKM. The V gene lost 3 bases and the J gene lost 4 bases, with 10 bases spanning the gap. The CDR3 covers 14 residues. CDR3 residues: CASSFTTGYNEQFF. The CDR3 coding sequence is TGTGCCAGCAGTTTTACAACAGGGTACAATGAGCAGTTCTTC.

The chain carries TRBV9 and TRBJ1-5, with 7 positions matching TRBD1. Germline-derived CDR1 and CDR2 are SGDLS and YYNGEE. The CDR3 has 15 amino acids. Losses at the gene ends were 3 bases for V and 4 bases for J; bases not matched to a gene: 7. The CDR3 nucleotides are TGTGCCAGCAGCGCGGGAGGGGGCAGGAATCAGCCCCAGCATTTT. Protein: CASSAGGGRNQPQHF.

Written as DNA, the CDR3 is TGTGCCAGCAGCTTGGAGGTCGGGGGTGGCAATCAGCCCCAGCATTTT. Residues: CASSLEVGGGNQPQHF. The chain combines TRBV5-6 with TRBJ1-5; D perhaps matches TRBD1 (5 bases). Trimming shortened V by 0 bases and J by 2 bases, and 12 bases separated the two germline ends. In germline, CDR1 is SGHDT, CDR2 YYEEEE. This CDR3 has 16 amino acids.

This chain connects TRBV7-9 to TRBJ1-1; TRBD1 aligns across 7 bases. Trimming removed 5 bases from V and 0 bases from J; junction bases left unmatched: 6. Per the germline V gene, CDR1 is SEHNR and CDR2 is FQNEAQ (reference sequence). This CDR3 spans 15 amino acids. In nucleotides, the CDR3 is TGTGCCAGCAGCCCTCCGACAGGGATGAACACTGAAGCTTTCTTT. It encodes CASSPPTGMNTEAFF.

J is TRBJ2-2 and V is TRBV6-5; D perhaps matches TRBD1 (6 bases). The CDR3 runs 14 residues. The V and J ends lost 5 bases and 5 bases respectively, with 12 bases between them. Looked up from germline, CDR1 is MNHEY and CDR2 is SVGAGI. CDR3 sequence reads: CASSTQQGTGELFF. The DNA of the CDR3 is TGTGCCAGCAGTACACAACAGGGAACCGGGGAGCTGTTTTTT.

The rearrangement links TRBV6-5 to TRBJ2-1, with D maybe TRBD1 (5 bases). The CDR3 covers 13 residues. Trimming removed 6 bases from V and 2 bases from J, with 8 bases in between. Germline CDR1 reads MNHEY; CDR2 reads SVGAGI. CDR3: CASRRQPYNEQFF. In DNA form, the CDR3 reads TGTGCCAGCAGAAGACAGCCCTACAATGAGCAGTTCTTC.

The rearrangement uses TRBV2 and TRBJ2-1; D unclear. CDR1 is SNHLY and CDR2 is FYNNEI in the germline V gene. Trimming took 6 bases from V and 6 from J, leaving 12 bases between them. The CDR3 is 13 residues long. DNA for the CDR3: TGTGCCAGCAGCCCCCGAGCGATCAATGAGCAGTTCTTC. It specifies CASSPRAINEQFF.

This chain uses TRBV7-2 with TRBJ1-4, with 7 bases fitting TRBD1. Germline V gene data show CDR1 as SGHTA and CDR2 as FQGNSA. The CDR3 is 14 residues long. Trimming took 2 bases from V and 8 from J; bases not matched to a gene: 5. CDR3 amino acids: CASSLTGEDEKLFF. The CDR3 nucleotides are TGTGCCAGCAGCTTAACAGGGGAGGACGAAAAACTGTTTTTT.